A single sample gave rise to the 18 T cell receptor beta chains below, sequenced in a study of T-cell memory formation after mild COVID-19. One entry per CDR3 protein results from TCRdb running MiXCR on the 5' RACE reads. The sample includes 250,000 to 350,000 distinct CDR3 sequences, roughly 17% of them seen just once. Specimen: PBMCs or a T cell subset sorted from them (not recorded which). These receptors were taken from a man between 18 and 35 years old who had mild COVID-19 (a few samples of this study predate the infection). Cell type and time point are not known.

This clonotype came up once. This chain links TRBV6-2 or TRBV6-3 with TRBJ1-1; D is unclear. The CDR3 loop spans 13 amino acids. V lost 7 bases and J lost 6, with 15 bases in between. CDR1 and CDR2 from the germline V gene are MNHEY and SVGEGT. CDR3 nucleotides: TGTGCCAGCACCCCCTTTATAAGCGCTGAAGCTTTCTTT. Protein product: CASTPFISAEAFF.

The chain carries TRBV27 and TRBJ2-3, with 12 positions matching TRBD2. With 7 bases clipped from V and 0 bases from J, the junction kept 14 bases outside the gene matches. Germline CDR1 reads MNHEY; CDR2 reads SMNVEV (reference sequence). This CDR3 comprises 19 residues. In nucleotides, the CDR3 is TGTGCCAGCAAGGGAGCTCCGGGGACTAGCGGGCAAAGCACAGATACGCAGTATTTT. Amino acid sequence: CASKGAPGTSGQSTDTQYF.

This clonotype was detected a few times. The chain combines TRBV4-3 with TRBJ2-4; 7 nucleotides match TRBD2. In germline, CDR1 is LGHNA, CDR2 YSLEER. Germline trimming cut 3 bases from V and 13 bases from J; bases unmatched to any gene: 9. The CDR3 is made up of 13 amino acids. CDR3 DNA: TGCGCCAGCAGCCAGGACTTCGGGGGGACGCAGTACTTC. Amino acids: CASSQDFGGTQYF.

The chain uses TRBV6-5 and TRBJ2-7; 7 bases match TRBD2. This CDR3 comprises 15 residues. The V gene's germline CDR1 is MNHEY and CDR2 SVGAGI. Trimming removed 2 bases from V and 1 base from J; junction bases left unmatched: 5. The DNA for the CDR3 is TGTGCCAGCAGTTACGCAGCGGGGCTTTCCTACGAGCAGTACTTC. It translates to CASSYAAGLSYEQYF.

The chain combines TRBV5-1 with TRBJ2-7, with D unresolved. The germline V gene encodes CDR1 SGHRS and CDR2 YFSETQ. Trimming stripped 0 bases from V and 5 bases from J, with 12 bases between. The CDR3 is made up of 14 amino acids. The CDR3 is CASSLGGRWDEQYF. In DNA, the CDR3 is TGCGCCAGCAGCTTGGGCGGTCGGTGGGACGAGCAGTACTTC.

This rearrangement joins TRBV20-1 to TRBJ2-2; possible D gene TRBD1, 6 bases. Germline lookup yields CDR1 DFQATT and CDR2 SNEGSKA (reference sequence). The CDR3 length is 15 residues. V lost 6 bases and J lost 1, with 15 bases in between. CDR3 amino acids: CSATQGFENTGELFF. CDR3 in DNA: TGCAGTGCGACCCAGGGGTTTGAGAACACCGGGGAGCTGTTTTTT.

The chain carries TRBV7-9 and TRBJ2-1; 10 nucleotides align to TRBD2. Looked up from germline, CDR1 is SEHNR and CDR2 is FQNEAQ (reference sequence). Germline trimming cut 6 bases from V and 8 bases from J; bases unmatched to any gene: 13. The CDR3 length is 16 residues. In DNA form, the CDR3 reads TGTGCCAGCAGTCAGACTACTAGCGGGGATTACTATGAGCAGTTCTTC. Amino acids: CASSQTTSGDYYEQFF. Variable domain in full (rest from reference TRBV7-9 and TRBJ2-1): DTGVSQNPRHKITKRGQNVTFRCDPISEHNRLYWYRQTLGQGPEFLTYFQNEAQLEKSRLLSDRFSAERPKGSFSTLEIQRTEQGDSAMYLCASSQTTSGDYYEQFFGPGTRLTVL.

The chain recombines TRBV27 with TRBJ2-1; D may be TRBD1 (5 bases). V lost 3 bases and J 9 bases, leaving 12 bases between the germline ends. CDR3 length: 13 amino acids. Germline V gene data show CDR1 as MNHEY and CDR2 as SMNVEV (reference sequence). The CDR3 reads CASSLGWGLEQFF. The CDR3 region has the DNA TGTGCCAGCAGTTTGGGGTGGGGCCTTGAGCAGTTCTTC.

This clonotype appeared a few times. This chain joins TRBV5-1 and TRBJ2-3; tentative D call: TRBD2 (5 bases). Germline lookup yields CDR1 SGHRS and CDR2 YFSETQ. The CDR3 runs 16 residues. Trimming cost V 4 bases and J 2 bases, with 17 bases left between them. CDR3 amino acids: CASSAGQLGPTDTQYF. The CDR3 coding sequence is TGCGCCAGCAGCGCGGGCCAGTTGGGCCCCACAGATACGCAGTATTTT.

This clonotype was counted a few times. The chain is built from TRBV6-6 and TRBJ1-2; D possibly corresponds to TRBD1 (6 bases). Trimming shortened V by 6 bases and J by 8 bases, and 16 bases separated the two germline ends. CDR1 MNHNY and CDR2 SVGAGI come from the germline V gene (reference sequence). This CDR3 is built from 13 residues. The CDR3, as DNA: TGTGCCAGCAGCAATAGGGGGGCGTTAGGCTACACCTTC. Translated: CASSNRGALGYTF.

This clonotype was counted a few times. This chain links TRBV12-3 or TRBV12-4 with TRBJ2-3; 7 bases align to TRBD1. The CDR3 is 14 amino acids. V was clipped by 6 bases and J by 0 bases; unmatched bases: 3. The CDR3: CASSGTASTDTQYF. For the CDR3, the DNA is TGTGCCAGCAGCGGGACAGCGAGCACAGATACGCAGTATTTT.

The rearrangement links TRBV3-1 to TRBJ1-2, with 7 bases matching TRBD1. This CDR3 is built from 15 residues. Germline CDR1 LGHDT, CDR2 YNNKEL (reference sequence). Trimming removed 3 bases from V and 3 bases from J; junction bases left unmatched: 7. CDR3 DNA sequence: TGTGCCAGCAGCCACCTAGTCGACAGGGACTATGGCTACACCTTC. This translates into CASSHLVDRDYGYTF.

This clonotype was picked up many times. The CDR3 bases are TGTGCCACCAGCAGAGCGGCCAGCACCTGGACGGGGGAGACCCAGTACTTC. Amino acid sequence: CATSRAASTWTGETQYF. The chain employs TRBV15 and TRBJ2-5, with D possibly matching TRBD2 (5 bases). The CDR3 totals 17 residues. Deletions cut 1 base from V and 5 bases from J, with 20 bases between. Germline loops: CDR1 LNHNV, CDR2 YYDKDF (reference sequence).

This clonotype was counted a few times. The chain recombines TRBV6-1 with TRBJ2-5; 7 bases are a match to TRBD1. CDR3 length: 14 amino acids. The V gene's germline CDR1 is MNHNS and CDR2 SASEGT. Trimming at V came to 6 bases and at J to 7 bases, leaving 11 bases not matched to a gene. The CDR3 protein is CASRRQGIGGTQYF. CDR3 bases: TGTGCCAGCAGACGACAGGGAATAGGTGGGACCCAGTACTTC.

This clonotype showed up just a few times. The chain uses TRBV4-2 and TRBJ2-1, with no clear D. The germline V gene has CDR1 LGHNA and CDR2 YNFKEQ. The CDR3 extends over 14 amino acids. Trimming cost V 1 base and J 7 bases, with 11 bases left between them. The DNA of the CDR3 is TGTGCCAGCAGCCAAGCTCAGGACGCGAATGAGCAGTTCTTC. Its translation: CASSQAQDANEQFF.

This chain joins TRBV20-1 and TRBJ1-5; D remains unclear. CDR1 is DFQATT, CDR2 SNEGSKA, per germline (reference sequence). This CDR3 region has 13 residues. V lost 3 bases and J 5 bases, leaving 11 bases between the germline ends. The CDR3 DNA follows: TGCAGTGCTAGTTTTCAGGAGGATCAGCCCCAGCATTTT. Residues: CSASFQEDQPQHF.

The J gene is TRBJ1-5, the V gene TRBV12-3 or TRBV12-4; TRBD1 matches at 10 bases. V trimming: 6 bases; J trimming: 7 bases; junction bases outside the gene matches: 6. The CDR3 consists of 14 residues. CDR3 region: CASRPDRGRQPQHF. CDR3 nucleotide sequence: TGTGCCAGCAGACCAGACAGGGGGCGGCAGCCCCAGCATTTT.

CDR3 DNA sequence: TGCGCCAGCAGCCCGATGGGGGTGAACACTGAAGCTTTCTTT. Its translation: CASSPMGVNTEAFF. The chain uses TRBV5-1 and TRBJ1-1, with D possibly being TRBD1 (5 bases). V was cut by 4 bases and J by 0 bases, with 10 bases left in between. The germline V gene has CDR1 SGHRS and CDR2 YFSETQ. The CDR3 sequence is 14 residues long.